The clone carrying this T cell receptor beta chain was observed a few times. Sequencing was performed with immunoSEQ multiplex PCR; in TCRdb, only in-frame clones are kept and a portion is missing. The profile shows approximately 57,000 clones, 65% to 85% of them singletons. The data belong to a study of OX40 agonist ivuxolimab in advanced cancers. Germline-derived CDR1 and CDR2 are SGHAT and FQNNGV. This CDR3 has 16 residues. Germline trimming cut 6 bases from V and 5 bases from J; bases unmatched to any gene: 12. The V and J genes are TRBV11-2 and TRBJ2-5, with 10 bases identical to TRBD1. The receptor was isolated from an adult with an advanced solid tumor such as melanoma, head and neck, liver or kidney cancer. Sequences were derived from CD4+ or CD8+ T cells sorted from blood, sampled in a trial of the OX40 agonist ivuxolimab. The CDR3 spells CASSRVGTGEWETQYF. CDR3 sequence (DNA): TGTGCCAGCAGTAGGGTGGGGACAGGGGAATGGGAGACCCAGTACTTC. Drawing the rest from reference TRBV11-2 and TRBJ2-5, the complete variable domain is EAGVAQSPRYKIIEKRQSVAFWCNPISGHATLYWYQQILGQGPKLLIQFQNNGVVDDSQLPKDRFSAERLKGVDSTLKIQPAKLEDSAVYLCASSRVGTGEWETQYFGPGTRLLVL.